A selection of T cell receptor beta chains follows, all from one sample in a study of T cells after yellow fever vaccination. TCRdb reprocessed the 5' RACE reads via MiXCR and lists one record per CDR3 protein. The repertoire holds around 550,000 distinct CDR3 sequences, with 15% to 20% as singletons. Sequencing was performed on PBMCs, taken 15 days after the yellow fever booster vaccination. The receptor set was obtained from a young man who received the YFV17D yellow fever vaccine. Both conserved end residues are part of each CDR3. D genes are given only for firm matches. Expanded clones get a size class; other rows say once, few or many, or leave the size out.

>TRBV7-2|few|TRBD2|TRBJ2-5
CASRQGLAERVAQYF
TGTGCCAGCAGGCAGGGACTAGCGGAGCGGGTTGCCCAGTACTTC
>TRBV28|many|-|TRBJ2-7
CASSSGQLAEQYF
TGTGCCAGCAGTTCTGGACAGCTCGCCGAGCAGTACTTC
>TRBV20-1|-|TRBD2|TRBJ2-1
CSARAASGRLYNEQFF
TGCAGTGCCCGAGCGGCTAGCGGGAGGTTATACAATGAGCAGTTCTTC
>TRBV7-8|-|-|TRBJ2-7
CASSQHEEQYF
TGTGCCAGCAGCCAGCATGAGGAGCAGTACTTC
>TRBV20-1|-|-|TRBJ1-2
CSAVFGLTRNYGYTF
TGCAGTGCTGTATTCGGGCTTACGAGGAACTATGGCTACACCTTC
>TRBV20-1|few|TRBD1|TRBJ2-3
CSASRQGLVDTQYF
TGCAGTGCTAGCAGACAGGGGCTAGTTGATACGCAGTATTTT
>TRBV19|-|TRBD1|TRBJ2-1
CASSIRHTGVYNEQFF
TGTGCCAGTAGTATCCGGCACACAGGGGTCTACAATGAGCAGTTCTTC
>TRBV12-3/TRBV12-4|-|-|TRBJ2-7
CASSTRTEAEQYF
TGTGCCAGCAGCACCAGGACAGAGGCCGAGCAGTACTTC
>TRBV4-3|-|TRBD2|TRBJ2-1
CASSQGGAGGEQFF
TGCGCCAGCAGCCAAGGAGGAGCGGGAGGTGAGCAGTTCTTC
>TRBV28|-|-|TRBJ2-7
CASRGFRVIGREQYF
TGTGCCAGCAGGGGATTCAGGGTAATAGGACGCGAGCAGTACTTC
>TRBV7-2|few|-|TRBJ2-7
CASSLKAGNTYEQYF
TGTGCCAGCAGCTTGAAGGCGGGAAACACCTACGAGCAGTACTTC
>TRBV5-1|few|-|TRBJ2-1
CASSPVSHGLGEQFF
TGCGCCAGCAGCCCCGTGAGCCACGGCCTTGGTGAGCAGTTCTTC
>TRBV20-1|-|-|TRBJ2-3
CSARDGRRGTDTQYF
TGCAGTGCTAGAGACGGTCGGAGGGGCACAGATACGCAGTATTTT
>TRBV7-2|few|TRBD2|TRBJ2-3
CASSLFSGSTDTQYF
TGTGCCAGCAGCTTATTTAGCGGGAGTACAGATACGCAGTATTTT
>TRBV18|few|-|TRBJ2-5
CASSPPPGRYQETQYF
TGTGCCAGCTCACCACCCCCGGGACGGTACCAAGAGACCCAGTACTTC
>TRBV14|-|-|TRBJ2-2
CASSQVAGVVAGELFF
TGTGCCAGCAGCCAAGTCGCTGGGGTAGTGGCCGGGGAGCTGTTTTTT
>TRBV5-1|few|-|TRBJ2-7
CASSLGDGREQYF
TGCGCCAGCAGCTTGGGAGACGGGAGAGAGCAGTACTTC
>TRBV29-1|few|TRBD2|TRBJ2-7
CSVLVLAGRAHREQYF
TGCAGCGTTCTTGTCCTAGCGGGGAGGGCTCACCGCGAGCAGTACTTC